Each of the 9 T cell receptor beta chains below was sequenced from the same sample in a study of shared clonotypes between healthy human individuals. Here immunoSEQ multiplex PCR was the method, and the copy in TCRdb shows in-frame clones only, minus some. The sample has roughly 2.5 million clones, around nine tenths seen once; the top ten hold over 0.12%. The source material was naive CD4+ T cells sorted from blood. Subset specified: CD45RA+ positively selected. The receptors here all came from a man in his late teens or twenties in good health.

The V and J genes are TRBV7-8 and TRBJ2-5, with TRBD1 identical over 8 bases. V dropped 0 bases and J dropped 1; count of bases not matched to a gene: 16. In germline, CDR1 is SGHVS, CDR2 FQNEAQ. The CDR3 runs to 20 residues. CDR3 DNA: TGTGCCAGCAGCTTAGCGTGGGGACAGGACAGGCGAGATTCCCAAGAGACCCAGTACTTC. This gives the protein CASSLAWGQDRRDSQETQYF. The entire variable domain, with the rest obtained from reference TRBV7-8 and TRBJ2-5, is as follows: GAGVSQSPRYKVAKRGQDVALRCDPISGHVSLFWYQQALGQGPEFLTYFQNEAQLDKSGLPSDRFFAERPEGSVSTLKIQRTQQEDSAVYLCASSLAWGQDRRDSQETQYFGPGTRLLVL.

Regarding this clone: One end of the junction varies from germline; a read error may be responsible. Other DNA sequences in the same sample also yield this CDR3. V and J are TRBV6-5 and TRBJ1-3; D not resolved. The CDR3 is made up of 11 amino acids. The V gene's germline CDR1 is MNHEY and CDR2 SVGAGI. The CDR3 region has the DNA TGTGCCAGCAGCTCTAGAAACACCATATATTTT. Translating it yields CASSSRNTIYF.

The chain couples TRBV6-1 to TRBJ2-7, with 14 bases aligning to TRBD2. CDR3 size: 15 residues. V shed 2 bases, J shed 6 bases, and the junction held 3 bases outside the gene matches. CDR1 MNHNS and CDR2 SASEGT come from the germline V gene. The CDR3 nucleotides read TGTGCCAGCAGTGAAAGACTAGCGGGAGGGATCGAGCAGTACTTC. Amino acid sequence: CASSERLAGGIEQYF.

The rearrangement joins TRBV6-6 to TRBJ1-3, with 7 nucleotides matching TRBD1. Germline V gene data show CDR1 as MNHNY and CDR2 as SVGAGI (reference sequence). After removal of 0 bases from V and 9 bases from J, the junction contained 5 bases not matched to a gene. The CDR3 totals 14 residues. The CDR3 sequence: CASSYSKQGFTIYF. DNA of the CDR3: TGTGCCAGCAGTTACTCGAAACAGGGGTTCACCATATATTTT.

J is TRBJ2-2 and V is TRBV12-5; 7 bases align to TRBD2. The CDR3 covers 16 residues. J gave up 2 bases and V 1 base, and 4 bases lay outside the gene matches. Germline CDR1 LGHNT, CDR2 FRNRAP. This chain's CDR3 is CASGLGLAVNTGELFF. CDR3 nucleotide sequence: TGTGCTAGTGGTTTGGGACTAGCAGTAAACACCGGGGAGCTGTTTTTT.

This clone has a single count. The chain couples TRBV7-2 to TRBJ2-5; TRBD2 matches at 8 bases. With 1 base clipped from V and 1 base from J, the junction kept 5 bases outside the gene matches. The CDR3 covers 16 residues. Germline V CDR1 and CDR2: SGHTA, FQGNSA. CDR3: CASSLGFGRGQETQYF. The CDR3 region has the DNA TGTGCCAGCAGCTTAGGGTTCGGGAGGGGCCAAGAGACCCAGTACTTC.

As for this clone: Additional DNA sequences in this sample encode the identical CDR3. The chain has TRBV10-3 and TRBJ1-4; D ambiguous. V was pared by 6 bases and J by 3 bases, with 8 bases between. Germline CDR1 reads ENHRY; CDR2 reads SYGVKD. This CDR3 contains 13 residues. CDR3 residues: CAIRDGPNEKLFF. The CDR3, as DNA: TGTGCCATCAGAGACGGACCTAATGAAAAACTGTTTTTT.

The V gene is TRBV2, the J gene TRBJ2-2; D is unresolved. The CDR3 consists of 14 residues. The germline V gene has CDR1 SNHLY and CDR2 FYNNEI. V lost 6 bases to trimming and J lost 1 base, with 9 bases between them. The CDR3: CASSLDLNTGELFF. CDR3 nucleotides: TGTGCCAGCAGCCTTGACCTGAACACCGGGGAGCTGTTTTTT.

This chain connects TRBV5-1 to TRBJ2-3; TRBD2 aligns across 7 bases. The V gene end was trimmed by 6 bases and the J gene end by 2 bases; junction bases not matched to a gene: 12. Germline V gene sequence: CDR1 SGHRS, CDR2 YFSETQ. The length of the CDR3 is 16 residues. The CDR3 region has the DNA TGCGCCAGCACCTCTACGGGAGGTGGCCTCACAGATACGCAGTATTTT. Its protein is CASTSTGGGLTDTQYF. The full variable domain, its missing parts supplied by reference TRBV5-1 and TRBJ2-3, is KAGVTQTPRYLIKTRGQQVTLSCSPISGHRSVSWYQQTPGQGLQFLFEYFSETQRNKGNFPGRFSGRQFSNSRSEMNVSTLELGDSALYLCASTSTGGGLTDTQYFGPGTRLTVL.